This T cell receptor beta chain was sequenced for a study of CD8 T cells in Susac syndrome. V was clipped by 1 base and J by 10 bases; unmatched bases: 3. This CDR3 is built from 12 residues. In germline, CDR1 is DFQATT, CDR2 SNEGSKA (reference sequence). When the RNA was reverse transcribed, random hexamers were used with an input of about 0.5 to 1 ug. TCRdb reprocessed the immunoSEQ multiplex PCR reads via MiXCR and lists one record per CDR3 protein. This sample has fewer than 85,000 distinct CDR3 sequences, with around 93% found just once. The material sequenced was CD8+ T cells from PBMCs. V and J are TRBV20-1 and TRBJ2-1; 8 nucleotides line up with TRBD2. This clonotype originated in a human donor with Susac syndrome. For the CDR3, the DNA is TGCAGTGCTAGAGTTGGGACTAGGGAGCAGTTCTTC. It yields the protein CSARVGTREQFF.